The present T cell receptor beta chain was sequenced within a study of blood T cells in healthy people across ages (dated by TCRdb to the mid-2010s). In terms of the full investigation: Template switching captured roughly one uniquely barcoded TCR beta cDNA molecule per two T cells in model experiments. The study measured age-related changes in TCR beta repertoire diversity using deep sequencing normalized with unique cDNA molecular identifiers. The donors were divided into four age groups: young (average around 16 years), middle-aged (roughly 40), aged (approximately 64) and long-lived (around 80). To avoid experimental bias, donors of different ages were spread randomly across the sequencing lanes. The study analyzed two additional independent replicas of 1 million unique cDNA reads from the same blood draw for two donors, one aged 18 to 30 and one aged 80 or older.

Donors were a few dozen systemically healthy Caucasian individuals from Russia aged roughly 6 to 95 years. Each donor gave 9.5 to 10 milliliters of peripheral blood, drawn into EDTA-treated Vacutainer tubes. PBMCs were isolated by Ficoll-Paque density-gradient centrifugation, with at least 7 million obtained per sample. Total RNA was extracted from PBMCs with Trizol reagent, with at least 6 micrograms obtained per sample. For every donor, an aliquot of PBMCs went through flow cytometry to measure the percentages of naive CD45RAhigh/CD27high T cells. Overall study results and their limits: Observed TCR beta diversity per million T cells fell roughly linearly with age, and a significant reduction was already apparent by age roughly 41. A strong correlation was found between observed TCR beta diversity and the percentage of naive T cells measured by flow cytometry. Conclusive comparison of naive and antigen-experienced compartments was prevented by the profiling of bulk unsorted PBMCs. Total diversity estimates from one million sequenced T cells were considered lower bounds and underestimates. Because the CMV infection status of the donors was unknown, age-related changes in expanded clonotypes may potentially have been confounded. Compared with the aged group, the long-lived group had more naive CD4+ T cells, fewer expanded clones and increased TCR diversity, a pattern suggesting age selection.

After removal of 0 bases from V and 4 bases from J, the junction retains 8 bases not matched to a gene. The germline V gene (reference sequence) supplies CDR1 DFQATT and CDR2 SNEGSKA. The CDR3 contains 16 residues, cysteine and phenylalanine counted. Of the read, only the CDR3 DNA is kept; its 48 bases are in frame from base 1. Concerning this clonotype itself: Its specific antigen is unknown. Qualities for individual bases were not recorded, and no much larger clone is one base off.

Libraries were made using 5' RACE. The instrument was an Illumina HiSeq 2500. A second PCR of about 6 to 11 cycles was run with a J-beta primer mix and a sample-barcoded 5' primer. A unique molecular identifier was introduced onto each TCR beta cDNA molecule by a template-switch 5' adaptor carrying 12 random nucleotides. At least 2.5 million CDR3-containing paired-end reads were obtained from each sample. All of the RNA was converted into first-strand cDNA using the Mint cDNA synthesis kit, with a TRBC-specific oligonucleotide serving as the primer. After uracil-DNA glycosylase treatment, a first 18-cycle PCR used universal primers M1SS and BC2_uni_R on all cDNA. For the original study's pipeline: Each sample was normalized by randomly selecting 1 million high-quality reads, each carrying a distinct molecular identifier. Reads sharing molecular identifiers were discarded rather than binned into consensus sequences. MiTCR, run with a Q25 quality threshold and the strictest error-elimination algorithm, handled CDR3 identification, clonotype clustering and error correction. A nonparametric unseen species model with Euler transformation was used to estimate a lower bound on total TCR beta diversity. TCRdb trimmed public reads at Q25 via fastp, called clones via MiXCR and kept in-frame beta chains. Every distinct CDR3 protein forms one entry, paired with its most common genes and DNA. These V and J calls are TCRdb output, not the study's own analysis. The sample table shows about 650,000 distinct CDR3 sequences, and roughly 32% are seen once. 15% of the sample lies in the top ten.

This receptor was identified in a woman aged 80 or older in good health. Donor details come from another sample of the same person, matched by shared clones. The rearranged chain carries TRBV20-1 and TRBJ2-5; 10 middle bases align to TRBD2. The material sequenced was blood. DNA sequence: TGCAGTGCTAGAGATCAGGGACTAGCGACCCGAGAGACCCAGTACTTC. This is translated as CSARDQGLATRETQYF.